Listed here are 14 T cell receptor beta chains from one sample, sequenced in a study of T cell changes during pregnancy in multiple sclerosis. Libraries were prepared by immunoSEQ multiplex PCR; TCRdb keeps only in-frame clonotypes and omits some of them. The sample holds tens of thousands of clones; roughly nine tenths are singletons and the top ten take approximately 5.3%. The material sequenced was CD8+ T cells from peripheral blood mononuclear cells, taken before pregnancy. These receptors all stem from a female donor with multiple sclerosis, enrolled in a pregnancy study.

This clone appeared a single time. This chain links TRBV11-2 with TRBJ2-1, with 9 positions matching TRBD2. The junction had 8 bases not matched to a gene; V was cut back by 1 base and J by 7 bases. Germline-derived CDR1 and CDR2 are SGHAT and FQNNGV. This CDR3 spans 16 amino acids. The CDR3 bases are TGTGCCAGCAGCTTAGCCCCGGGACTAGCCAGGAATGAGCAGTTCTTC. Translated: CASSLAPGLARNEQFF.

This sequence joins TRBV11-2 and TRBJ1-2; D might be TRBD1 (6 bases). Per the germline V gene, CDR1 is SGHAT and CDR2 is FQNNGV. The CDR3 contains 13 residues. Trimming removed 6 bases at V and 2 bases at J, with 10 bases between. In DNA form, the CDR3 reads TGTGCCAGCAGGGAAACAGGGAACTATGGCTACACCTTC. The encoded protein is CASRETGNYGYTF.

The CDR3 is CASSLSPRPETQYF. For the CDR3, the DNA is TGTGCCAGCAGCTTAAGCCCTCGCCCAGAGACCCAGTACTTC. The chain uses TRBV11-2 and TRBJ2-5; no firm D call. With 2 bases removed from V and 4 bases from J, the gap between germline ends came to 11 bases. The CDR3 extends over 14 amino acids. Germline V gives CDR1 SGHAT, CDR2 FQNNGV.

CDR3 loop: CASSAGDTQYF. The CDR3, as DNA: TGTGCCAGCAGCGCAGGCGATACGCAGTATTTT. The gene calls are TRBV9 and TRBJ2-3; no reliable D call. Germline CDR1 is SGDLS and CDR2 is YYNGEE. V lost 3 bases and J lost 6, with 5 bases in between. CDR3 length: 11 residues.

V usage is TRBV5-5 and J usage is TRBJ2-5, with a possible D match to TRBD2 (6 bases). The CDR3 spans 15 residues. Trimming took 2 bases from V and 1 from J, leaving 12 bases between them. Germline CDR1 reads SGHKS; CDR2 reads YYEKEE (reference sequence). CDR3 in amino acids: CASSFSWEVQETQYF. The CDR3 DNA reads TGTGCCAGCAGCTTTAGCTGGGAGGTCCAAGAGACCCAGTACTTC. The variable domain in full, with the rest retrieved from reference TRBV5-5 and TRBJ2-5, is DAGVTQSPTHLIKTRGQQVTLRCSPISGHKSVSWYQQVLGQGPQFIFQYYEKEERGRGNFPDRFSARQFPNYSSELNVNALLLGDSALYLCASSFSWEVQETQYFGPGTRLLVL.

The rearrangement uses TRBV6-6 and TRBJ1-2; D ambiguous. V gave up 2 bases and J gave up 6 bases, with 13 bases separating them. The CDR3 runs to 14 residues. Germline lookup yields CDR1 MNHNY and CDR2 SVGAGI (reference sequence). CDR3 DNA sequence: TGTGCCAGCAGTTACGAGGGAGGTGTAGATGGCTACACCTTC. Protein product: CASSYEGGVDGYTF.

The V gene is TRBV29-1, the J gene TRBJ1-2; 9 nucleotides align to TRBD1. V was pared by 6 bases and J by 3 bases, with 11 bases of the junction left unmatched. Germline V gene data show CDR1 as SQVTM and CDR2 as ANQGSEA. The CDR3 length is 15 residues. The CDR3 loop is CSVDGGTGRDYGYTF. Here the CDR3 DNA reads TGCAGCGTGGATGGTGGGACAGGGAGAGACTATGGCTACACCTTC.

V is TRBV14 and J is TRBJ2-1; 9 nucleotides align to TRBD1. The germline CDR1 and CDR2 sequences are SGHDN and FVKESK. Losses at the gene ends were 2 bases for V and 4 bases for J; bases not matched to a gene: 6. The CDR3 is 16 residues long. CDR3 sequence: CASSQRPGTGYNEQFF. CDR3 DNA: TGTGCCAGCAGCCAACGTCCCGGGACAGGGTACAATGAGCAGTTCTTC. The whole variable domain, remainder taken from reference TRBV14 and TRBJ2-1, is EAGVTQFPSHSVIEKGQTVTLRCDPISGHDNLYWYRRVMGKEIKFLLHFVKESKQDESGMPNNRFLAERTGGTYSTLKVQPAELEDSGVYFCASSQRPGTGYNEQFFGPGTRLTVL.

V and J are TRBV29-1 and TRBJ2-3; 7 bases agree with TRBD2. The CDR3 runs to 13 residues. Unmatched junction bases numbered 9, after V lost 8 bases and J lost 4 bases. Germline V gene lookup returns CDR1 SQVTM and CDR2 ANQGSEA. CDR3 loop: CSSLGGLADTQYF. DNA for the CDR3: TGCAGCTCCCTGGGGGGGTTGGCAGATACGCAGTATTTT.

This chain joins TRBV11-2 and TRBJ2-1; no reliable D call. This CDR3 has 15 amino acids. Germline loops: CDR1 SGHAT, CDR2 FQNNGV. Trimming removed 5 bases from V and 0 bases from J, with 11 bases in between. CDR3 nucleotide sequence: TGTGCCAGCAGCCCGAGGATTGGCTCCTACAATGAGCAGTTCTTC. Translating gives CASSPRIGSYNEQFF.

The rearrangement uses TRBV4-1 and TRBJ2-3; unclear D gene. Germline loops: CDR1 MGHRA, CDR2 YSYEKL. This CDR3 has 15 residues. The V and J ends lost 0 bases and 0 bases respectively, with 7 bases between them. The CDR3 spells CASSQDSGSTDTQYF. The CDR3 DNA follows: TGCGCCAGCAGCCAAGATTCAGGTAGCACAGATACGCAGTATTTT.

J is TRBJ2-2 and V is TRBV13; 8 bases agree with TRBD1. J gave up 6 bases and V 6 bases, and 9 bases lay outside the gene matches. Germline CDR1 PRHDT, CDR2 FYEKMQ (reference sequence). This CDR3 has 15 residues. This chain's CDR3 is CASRYTGGGSGELFF. CDR3 in DNA: TGTGCCAGCAGATATACAGGGGGAGGTTCCGGGGAGCTGTTTTTT.

This sequence joins TRBV25-1 and TRBJ1-1, with D tentatively TRBD1 (6 bases). Germline CDR1 reads MGHDK; CDR2 reads SYGVNS. Trimming shortened V by 4 bases and J by 5 bases, and 14 bases separated the two germline ends. The CDR3 consists of 14 residues. For the CDR3, the DNA is TGTGCCAGCAGTGCCATACGCAGGGGTACTGAAGCTTTCTTT. The encoded protein is CASSAIRRGTEAFF.

The V gene is TRBV7-9, the J gene TRBJ2-1; the match to TRBD2 covers 8 bases. Germline V lookup: CDR1 SEHNR, CDR2 FQNEAQ (reference sequence). This CDR3 is 16 amino acids long. V dropped 4 bases and J dropped 3; count of bases not matched to a gene: 8. CDR3 bases: TGTGCCAGCAGCTCCGAGCGGGGGACCTTCTACAATGAGCAGTTCTTC. It specifies CASSSERGTFYNEQFF.